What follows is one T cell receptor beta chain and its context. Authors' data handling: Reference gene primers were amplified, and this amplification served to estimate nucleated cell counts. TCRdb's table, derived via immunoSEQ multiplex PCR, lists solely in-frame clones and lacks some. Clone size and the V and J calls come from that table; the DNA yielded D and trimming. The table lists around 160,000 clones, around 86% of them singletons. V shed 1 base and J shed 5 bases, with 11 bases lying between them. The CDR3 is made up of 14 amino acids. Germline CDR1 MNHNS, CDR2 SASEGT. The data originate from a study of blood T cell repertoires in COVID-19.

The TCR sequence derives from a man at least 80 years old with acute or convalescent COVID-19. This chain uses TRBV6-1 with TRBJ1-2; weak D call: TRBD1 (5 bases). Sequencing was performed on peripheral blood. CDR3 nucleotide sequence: TGTGCCAGCAGTGAAGGGACGACAGCTTATGGCTACACCTTC. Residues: CASSEGTTAYGYTF.